These 22 T cell receptor beta chains originate from one sample sequenced in a study of regulatory T cells in long-lasting Graves disease (dated by TCRdb to the early 2020s). RNA was extracted from PBMCs in TRIzol for both TCR sequencing and RNA sequencing. The public reads were quality trimmed at Q25 with fastp and then assembled into clones with MiXCR by TCRdb, keeping productive beta chains. Records with the same CDR3 protein are collapsed into one entry carrying the most frequent genes and DNA. This sample holds approximately 580 distinct CDR3 sequences; more than 60% were observed only once. About half of the sample is in the top ten clones. The sample here was peripheral blood mononuclear cells (PBMCs), taken with antithyroid drug treatment, in newly diagnosed or persistent Graves disease (not recorded which). These receptors originate from a female donor with Graves disease. Donor details come from another sample of the same person, matched by shared clones.

The chain uses TRBV2 and TRBJ2-1, with 12 nucleotides matching TRBD2. The trim removed 4 bases at V and 0 bases at J, leaving 19 bases unmatched. The germline CDR1 and CDR2 sequences are SNHLY and FYNNEI. This CDR3 is 22 amino acids long. The CDR3, as DNA: TGTGCCAGCAGTGGAAACAGTGAGGAGCTAGCGGGAGGGATCAGCTCCTACAATGAGCAGTTCTTC. Amino acids: CASSGNSEELAGGISSYNEQFF.

The V and J genes are TRBV28 and TRBJ2-3, with TRBD2 matching 11 bases. This CDR3 has 18 amino acids. V shed 8 bases, J shed 5 bases, and the junction held 18 bases outside the gene matches. The V gene's germline CDR1 is MDHEN and CDR2 SYDVKM. CDR3 DNA sequence: TGTGCCAGCGGACGCCTGGGGGGGCTAGCGGGGGGCCTAGATACGCAGTATTTT. Protein product: CASGRLGGLAGGLDTQYF.

The chain recombines TRBV5-1 with TRBJ2-2; D is undetermined. The CDR3 length is 14 residues. Germline V CDR1 and CDR2: SGHRS, YFSETQ. Trimming left V 2 bases short and J 5 bases short, with 10 bases between. The CDR3 nucleotides read TGCGCCAGCAGCTTTAAGTTGGCTACCGGGGAGCTGTTTTTT. Protein: CASSFKLATGELFF.

Here the CDR3 reads CASSVRRGLNNEQFF. The CDR3 DNA reads as TGTGCCAGCAGCGTCCGAAGGGGGTTAAACAATGAGCAGTTCTTC. V usage is TRBV11-2 and J usage is TRBJ2-1, with D tentatively TRBD1 (6 bases). Germline lookup yields CDR1 SGHAT and CDR2 FQNNGV. V was shortened by 5 bases and J by 5 bases, with 16 bases between the two germline ends. The CDR3 has 15 residues. The whole variable domain, filled in from reference TRBV11-2 and TRBJ2-1, reads EAGVAQSPRYKIIEKRQSVAFWCNPISGHATLYWYQQILGQGPKLLIQFQNNGVVDDSQLPKDRFSAERLKGVDSTLKIQPAKLEDSAVYLCASSVRRGLNNEQFFGPGTRLTVL.

This clonotype was counted once. V and J are TRBV4-1 and TRBJ1-1; D might be TRBD1 (6 bases). From germline, CDR1 is MGHRA and CDR2 YSYEKL. The germline V and J ends were trimmed by 2 bases and 5 bases, with 15 bases remaining between them. The CDR3 has 15 residues. CDR3 loop: CASSQPTTGLTEAFF. As DNA, the CDR3 is TGCGCCAGCAGCCAACCAACCACAGGGTTAACTGAAGCTTTCTTT.

The chain recombines TRBV7-3 with TRBJ2-2; D is undetermined. CDR3 length: 12 amino acids. Germline CDR1 is SGHTA and CDR2 is FQGTGA. The V end was cut by 4 bases, the J end by 8 bases, with 8 bases between. In DNA, the CDR3 is TGTGCCAGCAGCTCCGGATGGGGGGAGCTGTTTTTT. Its translation is CASSSGWGELFF.

This clonotype appeared a single time. This chain joins TRBV29-1 and TRBJ2-3, with 7 nucleotides matching TRBD1. Germline lookup yields CDR1 SQVTM and CDR2 ANQGSEA. This CDR3 comprises 16 residues. The J segment lost 0 bases and the V segment lost 0 bases, leaving 6 bases of the junction unmatched. The DNA for the CDR3 is TGCAGCGTTGAAGACCCACAGGGGTATAGCACAGATACGCAGTATTTT. It codes for CSVEDPQGYSTDTQYF.

This chain joins TRBV19 and TRBJ1-6; D is undetermined. The CDR3 spans 12 residues. V was clipped by 5 bases and J by 5 bases, with 4 bases between them. In germline, CDR1 is LNHDA, CDR2 SQIVND (reference sequence). The CDR3 DNA reads TGTGCCAGTAGTCTCCATAATTCACCCCTCCACTTT. This translates into CASSLHNSPLHF.

This sequence joins TRBV18 and TRBJ2-7, with D possibly being TRBD2 (6 bases). V was cut by 4 bases and J by 0 bases, with 13 bases left in between. This CDR3 has 15 residues. Germline lookup yields CDR1 KGHSH and CDR2 LQKENI. CDR3 amino acids: CASSHSTSSSYEQYF. CDR3 DNA sequence: TGTGCCAGCTCACACTCGACTAGTTCCTCCTACGAGCAGTACTTC.

This chain joins TRBV7-9 and TRBJ2-3; D assignment may be TRBD1 or TRBD2 (5 bases each). The V gene's germline CDR1 is SEHNR and CDR2 FQNEAQ (reference sequence). Trimming left V 8 bases short and J 8 bases short, with 14 bases between. This CDR3 region has 12 residues. The CDR3 DNA sequence: TGTGCCAGCGGGACCTGGGACGCTACGCAGTATTTT. Its translation: CASGTWDATQYF.

Only a few counts were recorded for this clonotype. CDR3 coding DNA: TGTGCCAGCACTAGGGGCGTCCTGAACACTGAAGCTTTCTTT. Residues: CASTRGVLNTEAFF. The V gene is TRBV2, the J gene TRBJ1-1; D is possibly TRBD1 (5 bases). Germline lookup yields CDR1 SNHLY and CDR2 FYNNEI. The CDR3 has 14 residues. V was pared by 7 bases and J by 0 bases, with 12 bases between. Full variable domain (remainder filled in from reference TRBV2 and TRBJ1-1): EPEVTQTPSHQVTQMGQEVILRCVPISNHLYFYWYRQILGQKVEFLVSFYNNEISEKSEIFDDQFSVERPDGSNFTLKIRSTKLEDSAMYFCASTRGVLNTEAFFGQGTRLTVV.

V usage is TRBV7-3 and J usage is TRBJ2-5; D remains unclear. V was shortened by 1 base and J by 2 bases, with 11 bases between the two germline ends. Germline loops: CDR1 SGHTA, CDR2 FQGTGA. The CDR3 has 15 residues. The chain's CDR3 is CASSLNGGGQETQYF. As DNA, the CDR3 is TGTGCCAGCAGCTTAAATGGTGGCGGACAAGAGACCCAGTACTTC. Together with reference TRBV7-3 and TRBJ2-5, the CDR3 gives the full variable domain: GAGVSQTPSNKVTEKGKYVELRCDPISGHTALYWYRQSLGQGPEFLIYFQGTGAADDSGLPNDRFFAVRPEGSVSTLKIQRTERGDSAVYLCASSLNGGGQETQYFGPGTRLLVL.

The V call is TRBV13, the J call TRBJ2-7; TRBD1 is a possible D gene (6 bases). There are 14 residues in the CDR3. Looked up from germline, CDR1 is PRHDT and CDR2 is FYEKMQ (reference sequence). V was pared by 2 bases and J by 0 bases, with 8 bases between. The CDR3 nucleotides read TGTGCCAGCAGCTTACAGGGGTCCTCCTACGAGCAGTACTTC. Translating gives CASSLQGSSYEQYF.

A few counts support this clonotype. An end of the junction differs from the germline gene, which may be a read error. The genes are TRBV7-7 and TRBJ1-5; 11 bases agree with TRBD1. Per the germline V gene, CDR1 is SSHAT and CDR2 is FNYEAQ (reference sequence). There are 16 residues in the CDR3. The CDR3 region has the DNA TGTGCTAGCAGCTTAGTAGGACAGGGGGCTCATCAGCCCCAGCATTTT. Its translation: CASSLVGQGAHQPQHF.

This clonotype was picked up a small number of times. For the CDR3, the DNA is TGCGCCAGCAGCCAAGACGCTGCGAGGGGCGACCTTAACTATGGCTACACCTTC. The encoded protein is CASSQDAARGDLNYGYTF. The chain couples TRBV4-3 to TRBJ1-2, with a weak D call TRBD1 (5 bases). CDR1 and CDR2 (germline): LGHNA, YSLEER. The CDR3 sequence is 18 residues long. V was trimmed by 0 bases and J by 1 base, leaving 18 bases between them.

The rearrangement joins TRBV6-4 to TRBJ2-3; D may be TRBD1 (5 bases). Germline CDR1 MRHNA, CDR2 SNTAGT. The V end lost 0 bases, the J end lost 0 bases, and 7 bases lay between the germline ends. This CDR3 comprises 15 residues. This chain's CDR3 is CASSDSPGSTDTQYF. CDR3 nucleotide sequence: TGTGCCAGCAGTGACTCGCCAGGGAGCACAGATACGCAGTATTTT.

V is TRBV4-3 and J is TRBJ1-5; D possibly corresponds to TRBD1 (5 bases). The CDR3 consists of 14 residues. Germline V CDR1 and CDR2: LGHNA, YSLEER. V gave up 4 bases and J gave up 7 bases, with 14 bases separating them. CDR3 sequence reads: CASSRAGNFQPQHF. The CDR3 nucleotides are TGCGCCAGCAGCCGCGCAGGGAATTTCCAGCCCCAGCATTTT.

There are a few counts of this clonotype. This chain connects TRBV27 to TRBJ1-2; D is possibly TRBD1 (5 bases). V shed 2 bases and J shed 6 bases, with 13 bases lying between them. In germline, CDR1 is MNHEY, CDR2 SMNVEV (reference sequence). There are 14 residues in the CDR3. CDR3 coding DNA: TGTGCCAGCAGTTTAAAGTCAGGGTGGCATGGCTACACCTTC. It yields the protein CASSLKSGWHGYTF.

This chain links TRBV27 with TRBJ2-7; D is possibly TRBD1 (5 bases). V gave up 4 bases and J gave up 3 bases, with 13 bases separating them. The CDR3 is 14 amino acids. Germline CDR1 reads MNHEY; CDR2 reads SMNVEV (reference sequence). CDR3 amino acids: CASSSLAGHYEQYF. The CDR3 bases are TGTGCCAGCAGTTCCCTGGCAGGGCACTACGAGCAGTACTTC.

The V call is TRBV20-1, the J call TRBJ2-1, with 11 bases that match TRBD2. The CDR3 runs 15 residues. Losses at the gene ends were 3 bases for V and 8 bases for J; bases not matched to a gene: 9. Germline loops: CDR1 DFQATT, CDR2 SNEGSKA (reference sequence). As DNA, the CDR3 is TGCAGTGCTAGCGGGCCTAGCGGGAGGCGCGATGAGCAGTTCTTC. Residues: CSASGPSGRRDEQFF.

The rearrangement uses TRBV6-1 and TRBJ1-5; no clear D gene. In germline, CDR1 is MNHNS, CDR2 SASEGT. V was pared by 8 bases and J by 0 bases, with 8 bases between. There are 13 residues in the CDR3. In DNA form, the CDR3 reads TGTGCCAGCCTCATGTATAGCAATCAGCCCCAGCATTTT. Translated: CASLMYSNQPQHF.

The genes are TRBV20-1 and TRBJ1-2; D unresolved. Trimming took 0 bases from V and 8 from J, leaving 4 bases between them. The CDR3 has 10 amino acids. The germline gives CDR1 DFQATT, CDR2 SNEGSKA (reference sequence). CDR3 in amino acids: CSARDSGYTF. The CDR3 coding sequence is TGCAGTGCTAGAGATTCCGGCTACACCTTC.